Here is one TCR beta chain with its context. V shed 3 bases and J shed 4 bases, with 19 bases lying between them. The CDR3 has 16 residues. Germline CDR1 reads DFQATT; CDR2 reads SNEGSKA (reference sequence). A second about 7 to 11 cycle PCR used barcoded and J-beta primers. TCRdb reprocessed the 5' RACE reads via MiXCR and lists one record per CDR3 protein. This sample carries 780,000 or so distinct CDR3 sequences, roughly 25% of them seen once, and the ten largest clones take roughly 3.8%. The data belong to a study of blood T cells in healthy people across ages. These data were likewise used in another study, on T cells of mothers and their children.

This TCR was recovered from a boy between 10 and 17 years old in good health. The sample was blood. The chain links TRBV20-1 to TRBJ1-3; perhaps TRBD1 as D (6 bases). As DNA, the CDR3 is TGCAGTGCTAGGGGTGGGGGCCGAAGCTCAGGAAACACCATATATTTT. Its translation: CSARGGGRSSGNTIYF.